This T cell receptor (beta chain) is drawn from a study of T cell responses to AZD1222 COVID-19 vaccine. The study's findings and limits: Variant regions that are unmutated are reportedly the target of nearly half of spike-specific TCRs.

With respect to this clone: The antigen remains undetermined.

This table comes from immunoSEQ multiplex PCR, and its TCRdb copy is limited to in-frame clones, with some not included. This sample has some 130,000 clones, with around 93% found just once. CDR3 length: 15 residues. CDR1 and CDR2 from the germline V gene are MNHEY and SVGAGI. The V and J ends lost 4 bases and 3 bases, in that order; junction bases with no gene match: 9. Here the sequenced sample was peripheral blood, taken 28 days after the second AZD1222 dose. The V call is TRBV6-5, the J call TRBJ2-7; TRBD1 matches 7 bases. This TCR came from an adult who received the AZD1222 COVID-19 vaccine. CDR3 DNA sequence: TGTGCCAGCAGTTTAATTCAGGGGGTTGTCTACGAGCAGTACTTC. Its translation is CASSLIQGVVYEQYF.